These 3 T cell receptor beta chains were all obtained from the same sample, sequenced in a study of T cells after yellow fever vaccination. Each CDR3 protein gets one entry after TCRdb re-called the 5' RACE reads with MiXCR. The sample holds more than 35,000 distinct CDR3 sequences; under 8% are singletons and the top ten take about 15%. The material was CD8+ T cells not binding an NS4B(214-222) dextramer, sorted from PBMCs, obtained 45 days after the yellow fever booster vaccination. Receptor source: a man aged 30 to 39 who received the YFV17D yellow fever vaccine.

DNA of the CDR3: TGTGCCAGCAGGCCCAGGGGCTCCTACGAGCAGTACTTC. Translated, it gives CASRPRGSYEQYF. The chain couples TRBV7-8 to TRBJ2-7; a possible D gene is TRBD1 (6 bases). The germline V and J ends were trimmed by 6 bases and 0 bases, with 9 bases remaining between them. This CDR3 has 13 amino acids. Germline CDR1 and CDR2: SGHVS and FQNEAQ.

In its sample, this clonotype was seen many times. The chain combines TRBV12-3 or TRBV12-4 with TRBJ1-1; D is uncertain. The CDR3 length is 11 residues. The V gene lost 6 bases and the J gene lost 1 base, with 3 bases spanning the gap. CDR3 loop: CASRWNTEAFF. The CDR3 DNA follows: TGTGCCAGCAGATGGAACACTGAAGCTTTCTTT.

This clonotype was counted ten times or more. This rearrangement joins TRBV6-5 to TRBJ1-5, with 11 positions matching TRBD1. This CDR3 spans 18 amino acids. V was clipped by 5 bases and J by 5 bases; unmatched bases: 14. Germline assignment: CDR1 MNHEY and CDR2 SVGAGI. CDR3 amino acids: CASSPLQGTGGPYQPQHF. The CDR3 DNA is TGTGCCAGCAGTCCGCTCCAGGGGACAGGGGGTCCCTATCAGCCCCAGCATTTT.